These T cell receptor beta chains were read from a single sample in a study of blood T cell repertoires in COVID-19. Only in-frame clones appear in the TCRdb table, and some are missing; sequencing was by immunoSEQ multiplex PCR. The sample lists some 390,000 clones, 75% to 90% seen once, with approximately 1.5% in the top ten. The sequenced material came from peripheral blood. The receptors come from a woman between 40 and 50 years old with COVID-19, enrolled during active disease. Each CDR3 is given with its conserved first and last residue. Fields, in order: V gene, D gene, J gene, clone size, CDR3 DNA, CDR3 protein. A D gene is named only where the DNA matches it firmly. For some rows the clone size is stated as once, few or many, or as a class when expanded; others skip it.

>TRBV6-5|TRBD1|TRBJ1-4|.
TGTGCCAGCAGCCTCGGAGGGACAGGGAATGAAAAACTGTTTTTT
CASSLGGTGNEKLFF
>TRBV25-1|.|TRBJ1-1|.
TGTGCCAGCAGACCCGGCGGGTCTGAAGCTTTCTTT
CASRPGGSEAFF
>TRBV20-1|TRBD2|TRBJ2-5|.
TGCAGTGCTAGTATGTTTCGGGCTAGCGGCCAAGAGACCCAGTACTTC
CSASMFRASGQETQYF
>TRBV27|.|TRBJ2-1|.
TGTGCCAGCAGTTTATTGGGACATCTCTACAATGAGCAGTTCTTC
CASSLLGHLYNEQFF
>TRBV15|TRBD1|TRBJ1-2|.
TGTGCCACCAGCAGTGACAGGGGGACCCTACCTAACTATGGCTACACCTTC
CATSSDRGTLPNYGYTF
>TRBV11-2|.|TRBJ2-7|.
TGTGCCAGCAGCTCTTATCCCCTTCCAGGGGACTACGAGCAGTACTTC
CASSSYPLPGDYEQYF
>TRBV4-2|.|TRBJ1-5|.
TGTGCCAGCAGCCAAGGAGGCGTCAGATATCAGCCCCAGCATTTT
CASSQGGVRYQPQHF
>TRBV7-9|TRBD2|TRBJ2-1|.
TGTGCCAGCAGCCTAGGGACTAGCGGGGAACCTCTCAATGAGCAGTTCTTC
CASSLGTSGEPLNEQFF
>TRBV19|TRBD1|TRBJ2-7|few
TGTGCCAGTAGTTCCCTAGACAGGGGCTACTCCTACGAGCAGTACTTC
CASSSLDRGYSYEQYF
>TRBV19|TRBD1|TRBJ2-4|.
TGTGCCAGTAGTATAGTTGGACAGGGGAGAAGGGACTTC
CASSIVGQGRRDF
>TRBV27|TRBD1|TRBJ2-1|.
TGTGCCAGCAGGGGGACAGGGGGAACCTACAATGAGCAGTTCTTC
CASRGTGGTYNEQFF
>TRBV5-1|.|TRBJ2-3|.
TGCGCCAGCAGCGTACTCCCTAGCACAGATACGCAGTATTTT
CASSVLPSTDTQYF
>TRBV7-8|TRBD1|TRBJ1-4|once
TGTGCCAGCAGCTTAGCTGTGACAGGGGCTACTAATGAAAAACTGTTTTTT
CASSLAVTGATNEKLFF
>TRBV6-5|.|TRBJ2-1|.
TGTGCCAGCAGTCCAAATGACAGGAATGAGCAGTTCTTC
CASSPNDRNEQFF
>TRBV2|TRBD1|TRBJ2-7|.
TGTGCCAGCAGTGAGCAGGGGGCCACCTACGAGCAGTACTTC
CASSEQGATYEQYF
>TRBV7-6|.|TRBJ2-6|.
TGTGCCAGCAGCTTAGCGTCCCCCCAGAGGGCGGGGGGGGCCAACGTCCTGACTTTC
CASSLASPQRAGGANVLTF
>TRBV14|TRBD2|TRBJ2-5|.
TGTGCCAGCAGCCAAGATCAGACTAGCGGGACCTGGCTTCGATCGGAGACCCAGTACTTC
CASSQDQTSGTWLRSETQYF
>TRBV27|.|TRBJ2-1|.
TGTGCCAGCAGTCGGGACATACCTGGGAATGAGCAGTTCTTC
CASSRDIPGNEQFF
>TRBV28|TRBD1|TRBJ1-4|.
TGTGCCAGCAGTGAGGGGGCGGATGAAAAACTGTTTTTT
CASSEGADEKLFF
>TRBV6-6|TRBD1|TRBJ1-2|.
TGTGCCAGCAGCTTACAACAGGGGGCCACGAACTATGGCTACACCTTC
CASSLQQGATNYGYTF
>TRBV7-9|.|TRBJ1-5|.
TGTGCCAGCAGCTTAGCACAGGGAAATCAGCCCCAGCATTTT
CASSLAQGNQPQHF
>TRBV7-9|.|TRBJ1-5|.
TGTGCCAGCAGCGTTACGGGTAGCAATCAGCCCCAGCATTTT
CASSVTGSNQPQHF
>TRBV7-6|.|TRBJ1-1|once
TGTGCCAGCAGCTTAGCCCCCCAGGAAGGAACCAACACTGAAGCTTTCTTT
CASSLAPQEGTNTEAFF
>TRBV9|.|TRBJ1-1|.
TGTGCCAGCAGCGCTCCCGGTCGAGGGAACACTGAAGCTTTCTTT
CASSAPGRGNTEAFF
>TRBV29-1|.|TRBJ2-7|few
TGCAGCGTTGAGAACAGGGCTGCTTCCTACGAGCAGTACTTC
CSVENRAASYEQYF
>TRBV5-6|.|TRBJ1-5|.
TGTGCCAGCAGCCTCCGTTCGGGGGGTCGTATCGTAGGCAATCAGCCCCAGCATTTT
CASSLRSGGRIVGNQPQHF
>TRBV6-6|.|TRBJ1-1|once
TGTGCCAGCAGTTACTCCGTGGGGGCCTGGAACACTGAAGCTTTCTTT
CASSYSVGAWNTEAFF
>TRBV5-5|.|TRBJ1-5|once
TGTGCCAGCAGCTTGGAAGGGGATGAACAGCCCCAGCATTTT
CASSLEGDEQPQHF
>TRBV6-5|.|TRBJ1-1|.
TGTGCCAGCAGTTACCCCGGGGGAGGGGGCACTGAAGCTTTCTTT
CASSYPGGGGTEAFF
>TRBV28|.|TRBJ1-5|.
TGTGCCGGCCAAGGGGGAAAGGATCAGCCCCAGCATTTT
CAGQGGKDQPQHF
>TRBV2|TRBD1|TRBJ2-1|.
TGTGCCAGCAGCAACGGACAGGGGGCACAGTTCTTC
CASSNGQGAQFF
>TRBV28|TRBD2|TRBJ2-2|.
TGTGCCAGCAGGAACCGGGAGGGCCACACCGGGGAGCTGTTTTTT
CASRNREGHTGELFF
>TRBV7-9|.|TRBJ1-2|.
TGTGCCAGCAGCTTAGAGACGGGGAGCTATGGCTACACCTTC
CASSLETGSYGYTF
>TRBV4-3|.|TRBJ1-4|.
TGCGCCAGCAGCCAGGATTTCTTGGGGGCGGATGAAAAACTGTTTTTT
CASSQDFLGADEKLFF
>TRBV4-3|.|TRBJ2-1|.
TGCGCCAGCAGCCAAGATTATCACAATGAGCAGTTCTTC
CASSQDYHNEQFF